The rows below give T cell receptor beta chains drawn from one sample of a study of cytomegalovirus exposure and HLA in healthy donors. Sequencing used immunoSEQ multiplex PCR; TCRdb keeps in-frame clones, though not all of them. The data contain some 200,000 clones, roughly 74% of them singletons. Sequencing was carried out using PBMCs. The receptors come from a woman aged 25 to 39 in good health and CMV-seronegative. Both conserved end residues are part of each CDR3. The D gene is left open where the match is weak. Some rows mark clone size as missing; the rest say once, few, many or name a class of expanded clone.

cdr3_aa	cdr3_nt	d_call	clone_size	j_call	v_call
CASSLYSGELYEQYF	TGTGCCAGCAGTTTATACTCGGGGGAATTATACGAGCAGTACTTC	NA	NA	TRBJ2-7	TRBV6-1
CASQTGNQPQHF	TGTGCCAGTCAAACCGGGAATCAGCCCCAGCATTTT	NA	NA	TRBJ1-5	TRBV19
CASSQDLVASGISYEQYF	TGTGCCAGCAGCCAAGATTTAGTCGCTAGCGGGATTTCCTACGAGCAGTACTTC	TRBD2	NA	TRBJ2-7	TRBV4-2
CASSEPGHKKETQYF	TGTGCCAGCAGTGAGCCGGGACACAAAAAAGAGACCCAGTACTTC	NA	NA	TRBJ2-5	TRBV6-1
CAISRDTGNTIYF	TGTGCCATCAGTCGGGACACTGGAAACACCATATATTTT	NA	NA	TRBJ1-3	TRBV10-3
CASSFGTGNDEQYF	TGTGCCAGCAGTTTCGGGACAGGGAATGACGAGCAGTACTTC	TRBD1	NA	TRBJ2-7	TRBV27
CASSQPAQGRGYGYTF	TGCGCCAGCAGCCAGCCGGCCCAGGGTCGCGGCTATGGCTACACCTTC	NA	few	TRBJ1-2	TRBV4-1
CASTPGSYGYTF	TGTGCCAGCACTCCAGGGTCCTATGGCTACACCTTC	NA	few	TRBJ1-2	TRBV2
CASSLVVNTEAFF	TGTGCCAGCAGCTTAGTCGTGAACACTGAAGCTTTCTTT	NA	few	TRBJ1-1	TRBV7-6
CASSSFGGGSDGYTF	TGTGCCAGCAGTTCCTTCGGGGGAGGATCGGATGGCTACACCTTC	NA	NA	TRBJ1-2	TRBV6-6
CASSAEIFFLDRVHEQYF	TGTGCCAGCAGCGCCGAAATTTTTTTCTTGGACAGGGTCCACGAGCAGTACTTC	TRBD1	NA	TRBJ2-7	TRBV14
CASRSGQGNEQYF	TGCGCCAGCAGATCGGGACAGGGTAACGAGCAGTACTTC	TRBD1	NA	TRBJ2-7	TRBV5-1
CASSPELGTYEQYF	TGTGCCAGCTCACCCGAACTAGGGACCTACGAGCAGTACTTC	NA	NA	TRBJ2-7	TRBV18
CASSPHQEGRDIQYF	TGTGCCAGCAGCCCCCATCAGGAAGGGAGGGACATTCAGTACTTC	NA	once	TRBJ2-4	TRBV21-1
CASSPLLTAKNEQFF	TGTGCCAGCTCACCACTTCTCACTGCCAAGAATGAGCAGTTCTTC	NA	NA	TRBJ2-1	TRBV18
CASSPRQGTPREQYF	TGTGCCAGCTCACCAAGACAGGGAACCCCTCGCGAGCAGTACTTC	TRBD1	NA	TRBJ2-7	TRBV18
CASSQEWRRSSYEQYF	TGCGCCAGCAGCCAAGAGTGGAGGAGGAGCTCCTACGAGCAGTACTTC	NA	NA	TRBJ2-7	TRBV4-1
CATSRPLSVAGIQETQYF	TGTGCCACCAGCAGGCCCCTGAGTGTAGCGGGGATCCAAGAGACCCAGTACTTC	TRBD2	NA	TRBJ2-5	TRBV15